Listed below are T cell receptor beta chains from one sample, sequenced in a study of blood T cell repertoires in COVID-19. Measured with immunoSEQ multiplex PCR; TCRdb has only the in-frame clones, and not every one. The profile shows about 250,000 clones, roughly 86% of them singletons. Sequencing was carried out using peripheral blood. The origin of the receptors is a woman aged 25 to 39 with acute or convalescent COVID-19. Each CDR3 is given with its conserved first and last residue. Each record gives: D gene, J gene, V gene, clone size, CDR3 protein, CDR3 DNA. A D gene is named only where the DNA matches it firmly. Only some rows state a clone size, as once, few, many or a class for expanded clones.

TRBD2 | TRBJ2-5 | TRBV9 | - | CASSVGTSELQETQYF | TGTGCCAGCAGCGTAGGGACTAGCGAGCTCCAAGAGACCCAGTACTTC
TRBD1 | TRBJ2-7 | TRBV6-5 | - | CASKRGREYEQYF | TGTGCCAGTAAAAGGGGGCGTGAGTACGAGCAGTACTTC
- | TRBJ1-2 | TRBV5-4 | - | CASSLVAGLNYGYTF | TGTGCCAGCAGCTTGGTGGCAGGGCTCAACTATGGCTACACCTTC
- | TRBJ1-4 | TRBV7-9 | - | CASSLGWETGREKLFF | TGTGCCAGCAGCTTAGGGTGGGAAACAGGTCGCGAAAAACTGTTTTTT
- | TRBJ1-2 | TRBV6-1 | - | CASSDRLTYGYTF | TGTGCCAGCAGTGACAGGTTAACCTATGGCTACACCTTC
TRBD1 | TRBJ2-7 | TRBV30 | - | CAWSEDRGAYEQYF | TGTGCCTGGAGCGAGGACAGGGGGGCATACGAGCAGTACTTC
- | TRBJ1-2 | TRBV6-1 | few | CASSDNRPKANYGYTF | TGTGCCAGCAGTGATAACAGGCCGAAAGCTAACTATGGCTACACCTTC
TRBD1 | TRBJ2-5 | TRBV27 | - | CASSLTGRETQYF | TGTGCCAGCAGCTTGACAGGGCGAGAGACCCAGTACTTC
- | TRBJ2-7 | TRBV19 | - | CASSQATGKQYEQYF | TGTGCCAGTAGCCAGGCTACAGGCAAGCAGTACGAGCAGTACTTC
- | TRBJ2-7 | TRBV29-1 | - | CSVAIGGAGEQYF | TGCAGCGTTGCCATTGGAGGGGCGGGCGAGCAGTACTTC
TRBD2 | TRBJ2-7 | TRBV6-5 | - | CASRLAVSYEQYF | TGTGCCAGCAGACTAGCGGTTTCCTACGAGCAGTACTTC
- | TRBJ2-5 | TRBV21-1 | once | CASSNLQGQETQYF | TGTGCCAGCAGCAATCTCCAGGGGCAAGAGACCCAGTACTTC
- | TRBJ2-2 | TRBV19 | - | CASSIAANTGELFF | TGTGCCAGTAGTATTGCAGCGAACACCGGGGAGCTGTTTTTT
TRBD2 | TRBJ2-5 | TRBV14 | - | CASSPRLAQTQYF | TGTGCCAGCAGCCCTAGACTAGCTCAGACCCAGTACTTC
TRBD1 | TRBJ2-5 | TRBV9 | - | CASSTGTEYQETQYF | TGTGCCAGCAGCACCGGGACAGAGTACCAAGAGACCCAGTACTTC
- | TRBJ1-1 | TRBV27 | - | CASSFGRVNTEAFF | TGTGCCAGCAGTTTCGGCAGGGTGAACACTGAAGCTTTCTTT
- | TRBJ1-1 | TRBV19 | - | CASSSLGRETEAFF | TGTGCCAGTAGTTCCCTGGGGAGGGAGACTGAAGCTTTCTTT
- | TRBJ2-7 | TRBV7-9 | - | CASSSVTYEQYF | TGTGCCAGCAGCTCAGTTACCTACGAGCAGTACTTC
- | TRBJ1-2 | TRBV19 | - | CASSKSPTNYGYTF | TGTGCCAGTAGTAAAAGCCCTACTAACTATGGCTACACCTTC
- | TRBJ2-3 | TRBV6-2/TRBV6-3 | few | CASSQTRGTDTQYF | TGTGCCAGCAGCCAGACTAGGGGCACAGATACGCAGTATTTT
- | TRBJ1-1 | TRBV21-1 | - | CASSKTYRGRRNTEAFF | TGTGCCAGCAGCAAAACCTACAGGGGGCGCCGGAACACTGAAGCTTTCTTT
TRBD1 | TRBJ2-5 | TRBV9 | - | CASSVGTGGIQETQYF | TGTGCCAGCAGCGTGGGAACAGGGGGCATCCAGGAGACCCAGTACTTC
- | TRBJ2-1 | TRBV5-8 | once | CASSLDGFF | TGTGCCAGCAGCTTGGACGGGTTCTTC
- | TRBJ1-1 | TRBV5-1 | - | CASSLDARVSEAFF | TGCGCCAGCAGCCTGGACGCGAGGGTTTCTGAAGCTTTCTTT
TRBD1 | TRBJ2-3 | TRBV30 | - | CAWSMGTGETDTQYF | TGTGCCTGGAGTATGGGGACAGGGGAGACAGATACGCAGTATTTT
TRBD2 | TRBJ2-7 | TRBV6-7 | - | CASSDPSSGRAGGSYEQYF | TGTGCCAGCAGTGACCCATCTAGCGGGAGGGCCGGAGGTTCCTACGAGCAGTACTTC
- | TRBJ1-3 | TRBV9 | - | CASSVDQGNTIYF | TGTGCCAGCAGCGTAGATCAGGGAAACACCATATATTTT
- | TRBJ1-2 | TRBV30 | - | CAWSGGPYGYTF | TGTGCCTGGAGTGGAGGTCCCTATGGCTACACCTTC
- | TRBJ2-2 | TRBV9 | - | CASSVVDAGANTGELFF | TGTGCCAGCAGCGTAGTCGATGCAGGCGCGAACACCGGGGAGCTGTTTTTT
TRBD2 | TRBJ2-1 | TRBV13 | - | CASSLGTWTSGEDNEQFF | TGTGCCAGCAGCTTAGGTACCTGGACTAGCGGGGAAGACAATGAGCAGTTCTTC
TRBD2 | TRBJ2-1 | TRBV19 | - | CASRWTSGRNEQFF | TGTGCCAGTAGATGGACTAGCGGGAGGAATGAGCAGTTCTTC
- | TRBJ1-1 | TRBV5-4 | - | CASSFGGQFNTEAFF | TGTGCCAGCAGCTTTGGAGGGCAGTTCAACACTGAAGCTTTCTTT
- | TRBJ2-1 | TRBV9 | once | CASSPPPLAGLGYNEQFF | TGTGCCAGCAGCCCCCCTCCGTTGGCGGGATTAGGTTACAATGAGCAGTTCTTC
- | TRBJ2-2 | TRBV6-5 | - | CASSRLSELFF | TGTGCCAGCAGTCGCCTAAGCGAGCTGTTTTTT
- | TRBJ2-7 | TRBV5-4 | - | CASSFGLHSYEQYF | TGTGCCAGCAGCTTTGGACTCCACTCCTACGAGCAGTACTTC
TRBD1 | TRBJ2-5 | TRBV24-1 | - | CATSDPTGGRETQYF | TGTGCCACCAGTGACCCAACAGGGGGCCGGGAGACCCAGTACTTC
TRBD2 | TRBJ2-7 | TRBV7-9 | once | CASSWTSAYEQYF | TGTGCCAGCAGCTGGACTAGCGCCTACGAGCAGTACTTC
TRBD1 | TRBJ1-1 | TRBV15 | - | CATSSLYRGRREAFF | TGTGCCACCAGCAGCCTCTACAGGGGGCGACGGGAAGCTTTCTTT
TRBD2 | TRBJ2-7 | TRBV29-1 | few | CSVEGRSTSGTYEQYF | TGCAGCGTTGAAGGGAGGTCGACTAGCGGTACCTACGAGCAGTACTTC
- | TRBJ1-1 | TRBV29-1 | - | CSADGGRGNTEAFF | TGCAGCGCCGACGGGGGGCGCGGGAACACTGAAGCTTTCTTT
- | TRBJ2-5 | TRBV2 | - | CASSALETQYF | TGTGCCAGCAGTGCCTTGGAGACCCAGTACTTC
- | TRBJ2-7 | TRBV27 | - | CASSVQGQGRSEQYF | TGTGCCAGCAGTGTACAAGGCCAGGGAAGGTCTGAGCAGTACTTC
TRBD2 | TRBJ2-3 | TRBV5-4 | - | CASSTGTSGDTDTQYF | TGTGCCAGCAGCACCGGGACTAGCGGGGACACAGATACGCAGTATTTT
TRBD2 | TRBJ2-1 | TRBV6-4 | - | CASSKLAGGPNEQFF | TGTGCCAGCAGTAAACTAGCGGGAGGGCCCAATGAGCAGTTCTTC
TRBD2 | TRBJ2-2 | TRBV6-1 | - | CASSDRTSGRAGPGELFF | TGTGCCAGCAGTGACCGGACTAGCGGGAGGGCCGGTCCCGGGGAGCTGTTTTTT
TRBD2 | TRBJ2-7 | TRBV28 | - | CASSFAGAYEQYF | TGTGCCAGCAGTTTCGCGGGAGCTTACGAGCAGTACTTC
- | TRBJ2-3 | TRBV11-3 | once | CASRSGNTDTQYF | TGTGCCAGCAGGTCCGGGAACACAGATACGCAGTATTTT